This T cell receptor beta chain was documented in a study of cytomegalovirus exposure and HLA in healthy donors. Comment on this clone: The antigen is unknown.

The PCR was carried out with 60 Vbeta primers and 13 Jbeta primers. Generated by immunoSEQ multiplex PCR, the TCRdb table keeps only in-frame clones and is missing some. The sample holds 80,000 to 95,000 clones, around 64% seen once. Study findings and constraints: In a later analysis, an Asian-associated ancestry cluster reportedly showed fewer N-insertions than the approximately 700-donor mean. In vitro testing confirmed a few CMV-associated chains as specific for CMV antigens.

V lost 5 bases, J lost 6 bases, and 9 bases stayed unmatched. Germline-derived CDR1 and CDR2 are SGHVS and FNYEAQ. CDR3 length: 14 amino acids. Healthy bone marrow donors made up the cohort. The source of this sequence is a human donor in good health. The rearrangement links TRBV7-6 to TRBJ1-1; 7 bases map to TRBD1. The sample comprised PBMCs. The CDR3 loop is CASSPLIRGSEAFF. The CDR3, as DNA: TGTGCCAGCAGCCCGCTCATCAGGGGGTCTGAAGCTTTCTTT.